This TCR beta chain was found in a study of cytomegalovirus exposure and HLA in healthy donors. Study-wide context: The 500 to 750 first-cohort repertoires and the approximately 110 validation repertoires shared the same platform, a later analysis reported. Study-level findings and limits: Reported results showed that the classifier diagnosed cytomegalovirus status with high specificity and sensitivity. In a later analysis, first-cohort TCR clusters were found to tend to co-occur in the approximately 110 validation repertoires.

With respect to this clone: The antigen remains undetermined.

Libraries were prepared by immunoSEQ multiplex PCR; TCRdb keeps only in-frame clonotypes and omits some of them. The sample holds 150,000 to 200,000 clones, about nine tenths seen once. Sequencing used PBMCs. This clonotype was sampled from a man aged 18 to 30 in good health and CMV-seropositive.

Written as DNA, the CDR3 is TGCGCCAGCAGCTGGCTGACTAGCGGGGGGGGAGATACGCAGTATTTT. Encoded protein: CASSWLTSGGGDTQYF. This chain connects TRBV5-1 to TRBJ2-3, with 14 bases lining up with TRBD2. J lost 5 bases, V lost 3 bases, and 5 bases had no gene match. Germline V gives CDR1 SGHRS, CDR2 YFSETQ. This CDR3 has 16 amino acids.